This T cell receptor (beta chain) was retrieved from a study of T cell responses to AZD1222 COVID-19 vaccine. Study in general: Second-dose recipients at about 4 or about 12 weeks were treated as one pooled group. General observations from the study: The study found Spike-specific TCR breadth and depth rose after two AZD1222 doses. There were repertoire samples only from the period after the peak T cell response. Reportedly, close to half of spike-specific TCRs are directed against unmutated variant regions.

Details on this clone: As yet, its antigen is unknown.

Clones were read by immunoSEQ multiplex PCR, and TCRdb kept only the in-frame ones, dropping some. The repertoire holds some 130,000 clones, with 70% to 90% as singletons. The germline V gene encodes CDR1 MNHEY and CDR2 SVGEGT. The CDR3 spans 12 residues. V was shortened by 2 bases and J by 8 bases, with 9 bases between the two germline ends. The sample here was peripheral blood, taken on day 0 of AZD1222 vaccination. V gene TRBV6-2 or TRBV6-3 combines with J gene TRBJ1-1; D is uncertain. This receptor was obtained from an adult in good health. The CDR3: CASSYPPTEAFF. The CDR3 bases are TGTGCCAGCAGTTACCCCCCTACCGAAGCTTTCTTT.